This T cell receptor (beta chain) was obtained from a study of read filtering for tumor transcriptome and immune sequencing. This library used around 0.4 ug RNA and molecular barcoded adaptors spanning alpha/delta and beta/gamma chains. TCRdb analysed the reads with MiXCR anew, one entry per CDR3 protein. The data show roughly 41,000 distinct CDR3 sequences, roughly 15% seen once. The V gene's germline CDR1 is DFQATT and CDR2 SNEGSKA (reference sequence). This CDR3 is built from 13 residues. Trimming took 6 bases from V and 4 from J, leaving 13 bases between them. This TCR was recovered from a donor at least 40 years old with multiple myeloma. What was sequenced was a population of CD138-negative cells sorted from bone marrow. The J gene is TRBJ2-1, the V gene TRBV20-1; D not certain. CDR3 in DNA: TGCAGTGCCGGCCGACGGAAATACAATGAGCAGTTCTTC. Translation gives CSAGRRKYNEQFF.